This passage covers 18 T cell receptor beta chains from one sample sequenced in a study of shared clonotypes between healthy human individuals. TCRdb keeps only in-frame clones here, not all; method: immunoSEQ multiplex PCR. The sample carries some 1.1 million clones, approximately 80% recorded once. The sequenced sample consisted of memory CD4+ T cells from PBMCs. Subset reported: CD45RA-negative fraction. These receptors were taken from a man between 18 and 29 years old in good health. Some clones in this sample may be carry-over from other donors' samples.

This clone appeared many times. The chain joins TRBV9 to TRBJ2-5; 8 bases are shared with TRBD2. Germline assignment: CDR1 SGDLS and CDR2 YYNGEE. V shed 4 bases and J 4 bases; nucleotides not matched to a gene: 3. The CDR3 is made up of 13 amino acids. Here the CDR3 DNA reads TGTGCCAGCAGCAGGACTAGCAGAGAGACCCAGTACTTC. Translated, it gives CASSRTSRETQYF.

The chain carries TRBV19 and TRBJ2-3, with 9 bases fitting TRBD1. CDR3 length: 15 amino acids. The germline V gene encodes CDR1 LNHDA and CDR2 SQIVND (reference sequence). The V segment lost 3 bases and the J segment 5 bases; nucleotides outside the gene matches: 6. Written as DNA, the CDR3 is TGTGCCAGTAGTATGGGGGGACAGGGAAGAGATACGCAGTATTTT. Its translation: CASSMGGQGRDTQYF.

The DNA for the CDR3 is TGTGCCCAGACCGGGACTAGCTCCACAGATACGCAGTATTTT. It encodes CAQTGTSSTDTQYF. This rearrangement joins TRBV30 to TRBJ2-3, with 9 nucleotides matching TRBD2. Trimming took 8 bases from V and 2 from J; bases not matched to a gene: 8. CDR1 GTSNPN and CDR2 SVGIG come from the germline V gene (reference sequence). The CDR3 is made up of 14 amino acids.

The chain uses TRBV7-8 and TRBJ1-5; TRBD1 matches at 7 bases. CDR1 is SGHVS, CDR2 FQNEAQ, per germline. The length of the CDR3 is 18 residues. J was trimmed by 0 bases and V by 5 bases; bases with no gene match: 13. In nucleotides, the CDR3 is TGTGCCAGCAGCGGAGGGCCCGGGACAGATTATAGCAATCAGCCCCAGCATTTT. Amino acids: CASSGGPGTDYSNQPQHF.

The rearrangement uses TRBV28 and TRBJ2-7, with a tentative D call TRBD2 (7 bases). The CDR3 runs to 16 residues. Trimming pared 4 bases from V and 2 bases from J, leaving 18 bases between. Per the germline V gene, CDR1 is MDHEN and CDR2 is SYDVKM. The CDR3, as DNA: TGTGCCAGCAGTTCCCGAGGGGGAGGGAAACCCTACGAGCAGTACTTC. Translating it yields CASSSRGGGKPYEQYF.

J is TRBJ1-3 and V is TRBV6-6; a weak D match, TRBD1 (5 bases). The CDR3 extends over 15 amino acids. V gave up 4 bases and J gave up 4 bases, with 14 bases separating them. Germline V gives CDR1 MNHNY, CDR2 SVGAGI (reference sequence). CDR3 DNA sequence: TGTGCCAGCAGTTCCGACACCCAGGGCGGAAACACCATATATTTT. It yields the protein CASSSDTQGGNTIYF.

The chain uses TRBV18 and TRBJ1-1, with TRBD1 matching over 10 bases. Germline V lookup: CDR1 KGHSH, CDR2 LQKENI. V shed 6 bases and J 6 bases; nucleotides not matched to a gene: 7. CDR3 length equals 14 residues. The CDR3 DNA follows: TGTGCCAGCTCTCGAGACAGGGGGCCGGCTGAAGCTTTCTTT. This encodes CASSRDRGPAEAFF.

This chain links TRBV4-3 with TRBJ2-7, with 8 bases matching TRBD2. J gave up 2 bases and V 4 bases, and 7 bases lay outside the gene matches. The V gene's germline CDR1 is LGHNA and CDR2 YSLEER. This CDR3 has 15 amino acids. The CDR3 loop reads CASSRSPGLAYEQYF. For the CDR3, the DNA is TGCGCCAGCAGCCGAAGTCCGGGACTAGCCTACGAGCAGTACTTC.

Here the CDR3 reads CASNEREGSYNEQFF. As DNA, the CDR3 is TGTGCCAGCAACGAGCGGGAGGGCTCCTACAATGAGCAGTTCTTC. The J gene is TRBJ2-1, the V gene TRBV28, with 10 nucleotides matching TRBD2. CDR3 length equals 15 residues. Germline CDR1 is MDHEN and CDR2 is SYDVKM. The V gene end was trimmed by 7 bases and the J gene end by 0 bases; junction bases not matched to a gene: 3.

This chain joins TRBV7-3 and TRBJ1-1; D is perhaps TRBD1 (5 bases). Germline V gene lookup returns CDR1 SGHTA and CDR2 FQGTGA. The V and J ends lost 6 bases and 6 bases respectively, with 17 bases between them. The CDR3 is 14 residues long. The CDR3 DNA reads TGTGCCAGCAGTCCTAACTCACGGGGGGCTGAAGCTTTCTTT. The encoded protein is CASSPNSRGAEAFF.

The chain carries TRBV6-6 and TRBJ1-1, with 8 nucleotides matching TRBD1. CDR1 is MNHNY, CDR2 SVGAGI, per germline (reference sequence). Trimming took 6 bases from V and 4 from J; bases not matched to a gene: 4. The CDR3 extends over 13 amino acids. The CDR3 spells CASSLGQGTEAFF. Written as DNA, the CDR3 is TGTGCCAGCAGCCTCGGACAGGGCACTGAAGCTTTCTTT.

The chain is built from TRBV28 and TRBJ2-3; 12 bases are a match to TRBD2. The CDR3 extends over 15 amino acids. Germline V gene lookup returns CDR1 MDHEN and CDR2 SYDVKM. Trimming at V came to 7 bases and at J to 3 bases, leaving 5 bases not matched to a gene. The CDR3 loop reads CASIYGTSGTDTQYF. In DNA, the CDR3 is TGTGCCAGCATCTACGGGACTAGCGGGACAGATACGCAGTATTTT.

The chain is built from TRBV21-1 and TRBJ2-7; the table assigns TRBD2, which was not confirmed against the DNA. TRBV21-1 is described as a pseudogene. This CDR3 region has 16 residues. The CDR3 loop is CASRKRASGRVCEQYF. CDR3 in DNA: TGTGCCAGCAGAAAACGGGCTAGCGGGAGGGTCTGCGAGCAGTACTTC.

To note about this clone: The junction differs from germline at one of its ends, possibly a read error. V usage is TRBV5-1 and J usage is TRBJ2-3; unclear D gene. From germline, CDR1 is SGHRS and CDR2 YFSETQ. The CDR3 consists of 12 residues. The DNA of the CDR3 is TGCGTCAGCAGCTTGGAAGGGGATACGCAGTATTTT. This translates into CVSSLEGDTQYF. Combining the CDR3 with reference TRBV5-1 and TRBJ2-3 gives the whole variable domain KAGVTQTPRYLIKTRGQQVTLSCSPISGHRSVSWYQQTPGQGLQFLFEYFSETQRNKGNFPGRFSGRQFSNSRSEMNVSTLELGDSALYLCVSSLEGDTQYFGPGTRLTVL.

The chain has TRBV12-2 and TRBJ1-5. TRBV12-2 has pseudogene status. The length of the CDR3 is 11 residues. The CDR3 sequence is CASRLNQPQHF. DNA of the CDR3: TGTGCAAGTCGCTTAAATCAGCCCCAGCATTTT.

The chain employs TRBV28 and TRBJ2-5; D might be TRBD2 (6 bases). V was cut by 6 bases and J by 3 bases, with 11 bases left in between. The CDR3 length is 13 residues. CDR1 is MDHEN and CDR2 is SYDVKM in the germline V gene. The CDR3, as DNA: TGTGCCAGCAGCCAATGGGGGGAAGAGACCCAGTACTTC. As protein: CASSQWGEETQYF. Together with reference TRBV28 and TRBJ2-5, the CDR3 gives the full variable domain: DVKVTQSSRYLVKRTGEKVFLECVQDMDHENMFWYRQDPGLGLRLIYFSYDVKMKEKGDIPEGYSVSREKKERFSLILESASTNQTSMYLCASSQWGEETQYFGPGTRLLVL.

The rearrangement uses TRBV6-5 and TRBJ2-3; 12 bases fit TRBD1. CDR3 size: 16 residues. From germline, CDR1 is MNHEY and CDR2 SVGAGI. V was clipped by 0 bases and J by 4 bases; unmatched bases: 2. CDR3 nucleotides: TGTGCCAGCAGTTACTCGGGGACAGGGGGCTCAGATACGCAGTATTTT. Amino acids: CASSYSGTGGSDTQYF.

CDR3 in DNA: TGTGCCAGCAGTCCGCCAGGACAGGCCTTTTACGAGCAGTACTTC. Its protein product is CASSPPGQAFYEQYF. The rearrangement links TRBV28 to TRBJ2-7; 7 bases line up with TRBD1. Germline trimming cut 5 bases from V and 4 bases from J; bases unmatched to any gene: 11. The CDR3 contains 15 residues. Germline CDR1 is MDHEN and CDR2 is SYDVKM.